The following is a T cell receptor (beta chain) sequence with its context. This CDR3 spans 15 amino acids. The V end lost 1 base, the J end lost 8 bases, and 20 bases lay between the germline ends. From germline, CDR1 is SQVTM and CDR2 ANQGSEA. Original processing methods: Reference gene primer amplification gave nucleated cell count estimates. Assay used: immunoSEQ multiplex PCR; TCRdb lists only in-frame clones, some missing. V, J and clone size are taken as reported in that table, and D and trimming were inferred from the DNA itself. The table lists 300,000 to 400,000 clones, about 90% of them singletons, with roughly 0.94% in the top ten. Cohort placement rested on clinical history that participants reported themselves. This sample stems from a study of blood T cell repertoires in COVID-19.

The sequence derives from a woman in her twenties or thirties who had recovered from COVID-19. Sequenced: PBMCs or T cells enriched from blood (not recorded which). The gene calls are TRBV29-1 and TRBJ1-2; D is ambiguous. The CDR3 loop reads CSVEVEVGRSGGYTF. CDR3 sequence (DNA): TGCAGCGTTGAAGTGGAGGTCGGCAGATCGGGAGGCTACACCTTC.